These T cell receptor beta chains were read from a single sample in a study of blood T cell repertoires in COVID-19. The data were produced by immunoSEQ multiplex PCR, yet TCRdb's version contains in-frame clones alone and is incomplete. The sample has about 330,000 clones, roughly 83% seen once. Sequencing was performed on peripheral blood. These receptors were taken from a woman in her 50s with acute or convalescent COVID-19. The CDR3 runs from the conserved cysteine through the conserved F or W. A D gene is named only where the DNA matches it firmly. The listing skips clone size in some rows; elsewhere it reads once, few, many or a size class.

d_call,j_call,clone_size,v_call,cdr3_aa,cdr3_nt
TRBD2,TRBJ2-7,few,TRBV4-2,CASSPLAGPSYEQYF,TGTGCCAGCAGCCCACTAGCGGGCCCCTCCTACGAGCAGTACTTC
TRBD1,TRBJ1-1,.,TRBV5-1,CASSSQGEHTEAFF,TGCGCCAGCAGCTCTCAGGGGGAACACACTGAAGCTTTCTTT
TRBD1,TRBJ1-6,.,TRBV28,CASSSTGPDSYNSPLHF,TGTGCCAGCAGTTCGACAGGGCCCGACTCCTATAATTCACCCCTCCACTTT
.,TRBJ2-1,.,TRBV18,CASSPLGFREEQFF,TGTGCCAGCTCACCACTGGGTTTTAGGGAGGAGCAGTTCTTC
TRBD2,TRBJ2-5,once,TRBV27,CASSFSATSGVETQYF,TGTGCCAGCAGTTTTTCAGCTACTAGCGGGGTTGAGACCCAGTACTTC
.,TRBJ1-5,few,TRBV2,CASNAAWGQPQHF,TGTGCCAGCAATGCTGCATGGGGCCAGCCCCAGCATTTT
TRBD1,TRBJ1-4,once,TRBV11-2,CASSLGPGTGGAELFF,TGTGCCAGCAGCTTAGGACCCGGGACAGGGGGCGCCGAACTGTTTTTT
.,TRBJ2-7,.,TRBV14,CASSQVSSLSYEQYF,TGTGCCAGCAGCCAAGTTAGCAGTCTCTCCTACGAGCAGTACTTC
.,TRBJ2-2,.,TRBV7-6,CASSFIQGQLNTGELFF,TGTGCCAGCAGCTTTATCCAGGGCCAGTTAAACACCGGGGAGCTGTTTTTT
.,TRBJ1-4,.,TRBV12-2,CASRSQRGTGSEKLFF,TGTGCAAGTCGCTCCCAGCGGGGGACAGGGAGCGAAAAACTGTTTTTT
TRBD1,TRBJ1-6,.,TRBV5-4,CASSGDRSNSPLHF,TGTGCCAGCAGCGGGGACAGGTCAAATTCACCCCTCCACTTT
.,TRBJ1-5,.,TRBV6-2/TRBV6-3,CASSSLVGGHQPQHF,TGTGCCAGCAGTTCGCTGGTCGGGGGGCATCAGCCCCAGCATTTT
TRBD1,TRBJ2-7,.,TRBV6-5,CASSRQGISYEQYF,TGTGCCAGCAGTCGACAGGGGATCTCCTACGAGCAGTACTTC
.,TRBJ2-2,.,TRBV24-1,CATSGTIAERVTTGELFF,TGTGCCACCAGTGGTACTATCGCTGAGCGGGTGACGACCGGGGAGCTGTTTTTT
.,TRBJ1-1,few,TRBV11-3,CASSLQENTEAFF,TGTGCCAGCAGCTTACAGGAGAACACTGAAGCTTTCTTT
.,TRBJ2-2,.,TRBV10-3,CAISERLPNTGELFF,TGTGCCATCAGTGAACGACTACCGAACACCGGGGAGCTGTTTTTT
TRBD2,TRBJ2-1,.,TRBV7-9,CASSLRGRYNEQFF,TGTGCCAGCAGCTTGCGGGGGAGGTACAATGAGCAGTTCTTC
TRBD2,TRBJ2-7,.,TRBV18,CASSPGVAGYYEQYF,TGTGCCAGCTCACCGGGGGTAGCGGGATATTACGAGCAGTACTTC
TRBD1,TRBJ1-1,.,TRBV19,CASSTRTGGNTEAFF,TGTGCCAGTAGTACTCGGACAGGGGGAAACACTGAAGCTTTCTTT
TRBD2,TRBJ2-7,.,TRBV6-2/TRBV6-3,CASSYSPLSGVTYEQYF,TGTGCCAGCAGTTACTCCCCCTTAAGCGGGGTAACCTACGAGCAGTACTTC
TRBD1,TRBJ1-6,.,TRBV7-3,CASSLNPRTGYNSPLHF,TGTGCCAGCAGCTTAAATCCCCGGACAGGTTACAATTCACCCCTCCACTTT
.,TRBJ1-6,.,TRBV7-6,CASSSRQGTDNSPLHF,TGTGCCAGCAGCTCCCGCCAGGGGACGGACAATTCACCCCTCCACTTT
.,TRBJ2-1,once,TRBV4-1,CASSPRDNEQFF,TGCGCCAGCAGCCCGCGGGACAATGAGCAGTTCTTC
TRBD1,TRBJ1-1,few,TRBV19,CASSIGTGASSTEAFF,TGTGCCAGTAGTATAGGGACAGGGGCTTCGAGCACTGAAGCTTTCTTT
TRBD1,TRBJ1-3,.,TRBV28,CASTQGVENTIYF,TGTGCCAGCACCCAGGGGGTAGAAAACACCATATATTTT
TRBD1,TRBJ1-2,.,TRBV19,CASSPKGGAYGYTF,TGTGCCAGTAGCCCCAAAGGGGGCGCCTACGGCTACACCTTC
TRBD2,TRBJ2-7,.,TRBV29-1,CSVAGGLAGATSYEQYF,TGCAGCGTTGCGGGGGGACTAGCGGGAGCTACCTCCTACGAGCAGTACTTC
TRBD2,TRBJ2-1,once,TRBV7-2,CASSGGEGLAYNEQFF,TGTGCCAGCAGCGGCGGGGAGGGACTCGCGTACAATGAGCAGTTCTTC
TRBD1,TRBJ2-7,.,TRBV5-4,CASSKGQEYYEQYF,TGTGCCAGCAGTAAGGGACAGGAGTACTACGAGCAGTACTTC
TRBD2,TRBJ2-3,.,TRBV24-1,CATSDAIAGIRQYF,TGTGCCACCAGTGATGCGATAGCGGGAATCAGGCAGTATTTT
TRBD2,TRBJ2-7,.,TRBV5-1,CASSEGTSGRGFSYEQYF,TGCGCCAGCAGCGAAGGGACTAGCGGGAGGGGTTTCTCCTACGAGCAGTACTTC
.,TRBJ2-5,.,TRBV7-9,CASSLGSLLIQETQYF,TGTGCCAGCAGCTTAGGGTCCTTACTGATACAAGAGACCCAGTACTTC
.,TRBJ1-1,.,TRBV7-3,CASSPAGWAGMNTEAFF,TGTGCCAGCAGCCCGGCCGGGTGGGCAGGGATGAACACTGAAGCTTTCTTT
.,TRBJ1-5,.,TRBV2,CASSVPSNGNQPQHF,TGTGCCAGCAGTGTCCCCTCGAACGGGAATCAGCCCCAGCATTTT
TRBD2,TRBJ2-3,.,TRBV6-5,CASGTSGTDTQYF,TGTGCCAGCGGGACTAGCGGCACAGATACGCAGTATTTT
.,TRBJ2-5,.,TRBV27,CASSLRLRETQYF,TGTGCCAGCAGTTTACGGCTCAGGGAGACCCAGTACTTC
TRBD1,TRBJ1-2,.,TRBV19,CASSLPPTGVEGYTF,TGTGCCAGTAGTTTACCCCCGACAGGGGTTGAAGGCTACACCTTC